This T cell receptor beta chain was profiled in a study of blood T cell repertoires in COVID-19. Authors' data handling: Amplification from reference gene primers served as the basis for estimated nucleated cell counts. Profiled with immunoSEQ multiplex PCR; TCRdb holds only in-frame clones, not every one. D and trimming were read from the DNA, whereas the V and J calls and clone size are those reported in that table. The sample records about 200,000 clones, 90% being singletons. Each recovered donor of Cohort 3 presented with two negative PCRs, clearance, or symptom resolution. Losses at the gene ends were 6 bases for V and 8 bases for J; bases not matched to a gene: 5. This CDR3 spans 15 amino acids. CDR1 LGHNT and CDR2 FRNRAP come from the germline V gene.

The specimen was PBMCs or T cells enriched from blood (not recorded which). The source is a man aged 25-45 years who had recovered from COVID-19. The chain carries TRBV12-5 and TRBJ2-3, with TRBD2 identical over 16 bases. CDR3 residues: CASGAGTSGRVTQYF. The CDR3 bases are TGTGCTAGTGGGGCCGGGACTAGCGGGAGGGTTACGCAGTATTTT.